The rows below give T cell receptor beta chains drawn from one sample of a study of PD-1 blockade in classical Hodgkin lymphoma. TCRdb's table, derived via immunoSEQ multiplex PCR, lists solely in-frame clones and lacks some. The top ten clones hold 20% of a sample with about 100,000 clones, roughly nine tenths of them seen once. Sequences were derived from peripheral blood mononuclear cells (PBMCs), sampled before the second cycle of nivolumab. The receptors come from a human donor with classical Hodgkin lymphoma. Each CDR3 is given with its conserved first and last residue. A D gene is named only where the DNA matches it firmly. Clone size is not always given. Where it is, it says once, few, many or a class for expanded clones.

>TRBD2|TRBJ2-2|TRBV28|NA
CASRSSGRRVGGELFF
TGTGCCAGCAGATCAAGCGGGAGAAGGGTCGGCGGGGAGCTGTTTTTT
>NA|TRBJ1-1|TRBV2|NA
CASSEGGSGTEAFF
TGTGCCAGCAGTGAGGGTGGCAGTGGCACTGAAGCTTTCTTT
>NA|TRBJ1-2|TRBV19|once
CASSIRAEANYGYTF
TGTGCCAGTAGTATAAGGGCAGAAGCTAACTATGGCTACACCTTC
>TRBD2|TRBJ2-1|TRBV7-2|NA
CASSFGLASYNEQFF
TGTGCCAGCAGCTTTGGACTAGCCTCCTACAATGAGCAGTTCTTC
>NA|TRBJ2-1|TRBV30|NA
CAWSDIGLYNEQFF
TGTGCCTGGAGCGATATAGGACTTTACAATGAGCAGTTCTTC
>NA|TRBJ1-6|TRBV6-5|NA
CASSHRSSYNSPLHF
TGTGCCAGCAGTCACAGGAGCTCCTATAATTCACCCCTCCACTTT
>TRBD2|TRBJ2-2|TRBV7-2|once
CASSSLAGGLTNTGELFF
TGTGCCAGCAGCTCCCTAGCGGGAGGGCTCACGAACACCGGGGAGCTGTTTTTT
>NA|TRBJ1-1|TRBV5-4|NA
CASSASGGRTEAFF
TGTGCCAGCAGCGCTTCGGGGGGGCGTACTGAAGCTTTCTTT
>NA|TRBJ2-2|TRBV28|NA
CASSGNGELFF
TGTGCCAGCTCTGGGAACGGGGAGCTGTTTTTT
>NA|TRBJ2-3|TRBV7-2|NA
CASSKNPTTSTDTQYF
TGTGCCAGCAGCAAGAACCCAACTACTAGCACAGATACGCAGTATTTT
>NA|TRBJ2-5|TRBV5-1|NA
CASSLATGGQTQYF
TGCGCCAGCAGCTTGGCCACCGGGGGGCAGACCCAGTACTTC
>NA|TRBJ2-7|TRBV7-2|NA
CASSSLSEQYF
TGTGCCAGCAGCTCCCTTAGTGAGCAGTACTTC
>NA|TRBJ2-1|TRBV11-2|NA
CASSLDRINIDNEQFF
TGTGCCAGCAGCTTAGACAGGATCAATATAGACAATGAGCAGTTCTTC
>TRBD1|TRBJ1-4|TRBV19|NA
CASFDRANEKLFF
TGTGCCAGTTTCGACAGGGCTAATGAAAAACTGTTTTTT
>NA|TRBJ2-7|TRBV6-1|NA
CASSGPDAVTYEQYF
TGTGCCAGCAGTGGGCCGGACGCGGTGACCTACGAGCAGTACTTC
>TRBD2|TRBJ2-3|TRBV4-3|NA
CASSQEVHGRGTDTQYF
TGCGCCAGCAGCCAAGAGGTCCACGGGAGGGGCACAGATACGCAGTATTTT
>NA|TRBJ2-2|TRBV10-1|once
CASSRFSGGELFF
TGCGCCAGCAGCCGATTTTCGGGCGGGGAGCTGTTTTTT
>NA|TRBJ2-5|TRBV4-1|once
CASSQHVGETQYF
TGCGCCAGCAGCCAACACGTCGGCGAGACCCAGTACTTC
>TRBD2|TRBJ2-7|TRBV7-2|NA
CASSPLTSGRAITEQYF
TGTGCCAGCAGCCCCCTCACTAGCGGGAGGGCCATCACCGAGCAGTACTTC
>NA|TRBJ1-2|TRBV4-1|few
CASSQEDLGGYGYTF
TGCGCCAGCAGCCAAGAGGACCTGGGAGGGTATGGCTACACCTTC
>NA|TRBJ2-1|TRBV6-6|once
CASSPTQGSSYNEQFF
TGTGCCAGCAGCCCCACTCAGGGGAGCTCCTACAATGAGCAGTTCTTC
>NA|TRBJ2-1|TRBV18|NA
CASSPERGQFF
TGTGCCAGCTCACCTGAAAGAGGGCAGTTCTTC
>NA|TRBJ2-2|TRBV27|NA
CASSSSPLAYTGELFF
TGTGCCAGCAGTTCCTCCCCACTTGCGTACACCGGGGAGCTGTTTTTT
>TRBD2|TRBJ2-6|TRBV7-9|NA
CASSLSGTGANVLTF
TGTGCCAGCAGCCTTAGCGGGACTGGGGCCAACGTCCTGACTTTC
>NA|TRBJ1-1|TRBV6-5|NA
CASSSRGSTEAFF
TGTGCCAGCAGTTCCCGGGGGAGCACTGAAGCTTTCTTT
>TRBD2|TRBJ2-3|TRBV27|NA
CASSLTTGRVDTQYF
TGTGCCAGCAGTTTAACTACCGGGAGGGTAGATACGCAGTATTTT